The next 10 T cell receptor beta chains were all read from a single sample in a study of shared clonotypes between healthy human individuals. The table came from immunoSEQ multiplex PCR; TCRdb's copy has only in-frame clones and leaves some out. Seen here are some 500,000 clones, approximately 95% observed once, and the top ten hold under 0.065%. Sequenced sample: naive CD4+ T cells sorted from blood. Described subset: CD45RA+ positively selected. The receptors shown here come from a young woman in good health.

J is TRBJ2-3 and V is TRBV5-6; no definite D call. Germline V gene lookup returns CDR1 SGHDT and CDR2 YYEEEE. Trimming took 1 base from V and 1 from J, leaving 13 bases between them. The CDR3 has 16 residues. CDR3 sequence reads: CASSLSANRGTDTQYF. The CDR3 coding sequence is TGTGCCAGCAGCTTGTCAGCTAACAGAGGCACAGATACGCAGTATTTT. Drawing the rest from reference TRBV5-6 and TRBJ2-3, the complete variable domain is DAGVTQSPTHLIKTRGQQVTLRCSPKSGHDTVSWYQQALGQGPQFIFQYYEEEERQRGNFPDRFSGHQFPNYSSELNVNALLLGDSALYLCASSLSANRGTDTQYFGPGTRLTVL.

The chain has TRBV28 and TRBJ2-3, with D possibly being TRBD1 or TRBD2 (6 bases each). Per germline, CDR1 MDHEN and CDR2 SYDVKM. The CDR3 has 18 amino acids. The V gene lost 1 base and the J gene lost 0 bases, with 17 bases spanning the gap. The CDR3, as DNA: TGTGCCAGCAGTTTATCTTCGGGCGGGGACACTAGCACAGATACGCAGTATTTT. Translation: CASSLSSGGDTSTDTQYF.

V and J are TRBV19 and TRBJ2-2, with D tentatively TRBD2 (6 bases). The V end was cut by 1 base, the J end by 7 bases, with 13 bases between. Looked up from germline, CDR1 is LNHDA and CDR2 is SQIVND (reference sequence). CDR3 size: 15 residues. In DNA, the CDR3 is TGTGCCAGTAGTATAGGGGCGGGGCGAGGCGGGGAGCTGTTTTTT. This gives the protein CASSIGAGRGGELFF.

The chain is built from TRBV19 and TRBJ1-1, with no clear D. This CDR3 has 15 amino acids. Germline V CDR1 and CDR2: LNHDA, SQIVND (reference sequence). V lost 3 bases and J 1 base, leaving 12 bases between the germline ends. CDR3 nucleotides: TGTGCCAGTAGTATGAGGGAATTGGGGAACACTGAAGCTTTCTTT. Translating gives CASSMRELGNTEAFF.

The chain joins TRBV4-2 to TRBJ2-1, with TRBD2 as a possible D gene (6 bases). This CDR3 is built from 15 residues. Germline CDR1 and CDR2: LGHNA and YNFKEQ. V shed 1 base and J shed 2 bases, with 9 bases lying between them. CDR3 residues: CASSQAGDPYNEQFF. CDR3 nucleotide sequence: TGTGCCAGCAGCCAAGCGGGAGACCCCTACAATGAGCAGTTCTTC.

The chain has TRBV28 and TRBJ1-2, with TRBD1 matching 7 bases. The length of the CDR3 is 18 residues. V was pared by 4 bases and J by 5 bases, with 19 bases of the junction left unmatched. Germline-derived CDR1 and CDR2 are MDHEN and SYDVKM. CDR3 sequence reads: CASSSRESRGAHIYGYTF. The CDR3 DNA is TGTGCCAGCAGTTCTAGAGAATCCAGGGGGGCACATATATATGGCTACACCTTC.

This clone has a handful of counts. The CDR3 DNA reads as TGTGCCAGCAGTATCAGGGTTAGCAATCAGCCCCAGCATTTT. It translates to CASSIRVSNQPQHF. The chain uses TRBV6-6 and TRBJ1-5; TRBD1 is a possible D gene (5 bases). The CDR3 consists of 14 residues. The germline V gene encodes CDR1 MNHNY and CDR2 SVGAGI (reference sequence). V gave up 5 bases and J gave up 0 bases, with 8 bases separating them.

This rearrangement joins TRBV25-1 to TRBJ1-2, with a tentative D call TRBD1 (6 bases). The CDR3 length is 15 residues. Trimming removed 2 bases at V and 8 bases at J, with 18 bases between. Germline CDR1 MGHDK, CDR2 SYGVNS. The CDR3 DNA sequence: TGTGCCAGCAGTGAAATTCAAACAGGGTGGTACGGCTACACCTTC. Residues: CASSEIQTGWYGYTF.

V usage is TRBV2 and J usage is TRBJ1-5; D gene ambiguous. The CDR3 runs to 16 residues. The germline V gene has CDR1 SNHLY and CDR2 FYNNEI. Trimming took 1 base from V and 3 from J, leaving 13 bases between them. The CDR3 region has the DNA TGTGCCAGCAGTGAAGATGCCTACGGCTACAATCAGCCCCAGCATTTT. This sequence encodes CASSEDAYGYNQPQHF.

The genes are TRBV28 and TRBJ2-5; D perhaps matches TRBD2 (6 bases). Germline CDR1 and CDR2: MDHEN and SYDVKM. V shed 5 bases and J shed 5 bases, with 12 bases lying between them. The CDR3 loop spans 13 amino acids. The CDR3 loop reads CASSPEGHETQYF. The CDR3 DNA sequence: TGTGCCAGCAGTCCGGAGGGCCACGAGACCCAGTACTTC.